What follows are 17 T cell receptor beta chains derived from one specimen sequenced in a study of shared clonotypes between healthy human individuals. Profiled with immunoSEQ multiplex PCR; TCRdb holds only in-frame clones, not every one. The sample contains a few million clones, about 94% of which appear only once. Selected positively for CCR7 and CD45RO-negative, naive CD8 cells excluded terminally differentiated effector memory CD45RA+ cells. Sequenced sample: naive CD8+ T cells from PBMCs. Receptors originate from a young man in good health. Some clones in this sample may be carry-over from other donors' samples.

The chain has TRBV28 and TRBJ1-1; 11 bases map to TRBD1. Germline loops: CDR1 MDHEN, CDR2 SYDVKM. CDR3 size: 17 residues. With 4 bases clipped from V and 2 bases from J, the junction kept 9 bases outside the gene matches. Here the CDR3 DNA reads TGTGCCAGCAGTTCCCTGGACAGGGGGCGTCTTAACACTGAAGCTTTCTTT. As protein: CASSSLDRGRLNTEAFF.

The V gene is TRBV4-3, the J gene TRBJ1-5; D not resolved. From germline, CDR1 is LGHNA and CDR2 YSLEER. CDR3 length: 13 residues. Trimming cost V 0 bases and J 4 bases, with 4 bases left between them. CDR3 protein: CASSQDLNQPQHF. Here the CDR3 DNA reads TGCGCCAGCAGCCAAGATCTAAATCAGCCCCAGCATTTT.

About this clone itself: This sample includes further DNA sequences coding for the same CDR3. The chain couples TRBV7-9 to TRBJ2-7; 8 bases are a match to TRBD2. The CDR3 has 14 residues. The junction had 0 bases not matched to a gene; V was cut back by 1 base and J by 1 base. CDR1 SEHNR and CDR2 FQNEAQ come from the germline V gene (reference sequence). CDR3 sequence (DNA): TGTGCCAGCAGCTTAGGCGGGAGGTCCTACGAGCAGTACTTC. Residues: CASSLGGRSYEQYF.

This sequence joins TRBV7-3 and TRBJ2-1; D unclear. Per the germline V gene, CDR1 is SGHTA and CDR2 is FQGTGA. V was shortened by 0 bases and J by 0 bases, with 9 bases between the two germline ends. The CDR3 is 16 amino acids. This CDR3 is CASSLTGASSYNEQFF. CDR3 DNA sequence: TGTGCCAGCAGCTTAACTGGCGCGAGCTCCTACAATGAGCAGTTCTTC.

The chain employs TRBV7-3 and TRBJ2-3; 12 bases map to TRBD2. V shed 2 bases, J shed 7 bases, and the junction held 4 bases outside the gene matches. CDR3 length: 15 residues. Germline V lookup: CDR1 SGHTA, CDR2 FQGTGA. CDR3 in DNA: TGTGCCAGCAGCTTAGGACTAGCGGGGCTTAATACGCAGTATTTT. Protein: CASSLGLAGLNTQYF. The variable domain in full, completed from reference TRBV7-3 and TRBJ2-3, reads GAGVSQTPSNKVTEKGKYVELRCDPISGHTALYWYRQSLGQGPEFLIYFQGTGAADDSGLPNDRFFAVRPEGSVSTLKIQRTERGDSAVYLCASSLGLAGLNTQYFGPGTRLTVL.

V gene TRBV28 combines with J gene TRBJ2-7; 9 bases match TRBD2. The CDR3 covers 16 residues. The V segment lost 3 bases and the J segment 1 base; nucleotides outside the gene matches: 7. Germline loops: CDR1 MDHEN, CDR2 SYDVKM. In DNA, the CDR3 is TGTGCCAGCAGTTTCAGCCTAGCGGGAATTTCCTACGAGCAGTACTTC. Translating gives CASSFSLAGISYEQYF.

In DNA, the CDR3 is TGTGCCAGCAGTGAGGCCGGATTCTATGGCTACACCTTC. Translated, it gives CASSEAGFYGYTF. The chain combines TRBV25-1 with TRBJ1-2; D remains ambiguous. The CDR3 covers 13 residues. Germline CDR1 reads MGHDK; CDR2 reads SYGVNS. The V end lost 3 bases, the J end lost 4 bases, and 9 bases lay between the germline ends.

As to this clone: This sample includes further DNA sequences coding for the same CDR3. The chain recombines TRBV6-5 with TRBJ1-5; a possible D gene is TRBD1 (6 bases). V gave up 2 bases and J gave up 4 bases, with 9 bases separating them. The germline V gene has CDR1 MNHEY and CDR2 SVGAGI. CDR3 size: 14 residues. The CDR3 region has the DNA TGTGCCAGCAGTTACCGGGGGGCTAATCAGCCCCAGCATTTT. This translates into CASSYRGANQPQHF.

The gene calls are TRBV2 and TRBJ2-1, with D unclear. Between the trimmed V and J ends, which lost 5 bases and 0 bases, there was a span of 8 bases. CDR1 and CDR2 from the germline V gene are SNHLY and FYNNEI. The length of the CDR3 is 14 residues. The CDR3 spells CASSRAISYNEQFF. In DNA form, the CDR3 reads TGTGCCAGCAGTAGGGCGATCTCCTACAATGAGCAGTTCTTC.

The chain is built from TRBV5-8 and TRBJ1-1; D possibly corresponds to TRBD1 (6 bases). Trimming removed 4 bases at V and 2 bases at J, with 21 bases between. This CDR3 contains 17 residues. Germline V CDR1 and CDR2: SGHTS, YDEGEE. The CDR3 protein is CASSPGAPRGRNTEAFF. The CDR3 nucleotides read TGTGCCAGCAGCCCTGGGGCCCCCAGGGGAAGAAACACTGAAGCTTTCTTT.

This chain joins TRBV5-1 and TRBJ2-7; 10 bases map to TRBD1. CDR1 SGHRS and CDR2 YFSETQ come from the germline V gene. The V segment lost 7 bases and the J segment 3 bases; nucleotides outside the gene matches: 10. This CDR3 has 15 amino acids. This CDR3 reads CASRSGTGDLYEQYF. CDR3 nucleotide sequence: TGCGCCAGCCGTTCGGGGACAGGGGACCTCTACGAGCAGTACTTC.

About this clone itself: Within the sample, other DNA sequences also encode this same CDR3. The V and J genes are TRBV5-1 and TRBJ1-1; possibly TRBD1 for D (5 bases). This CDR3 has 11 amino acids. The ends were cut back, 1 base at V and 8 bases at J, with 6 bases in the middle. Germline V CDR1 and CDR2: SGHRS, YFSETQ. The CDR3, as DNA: TGCGCCAGCAGCTTGACAGGCGAAGCTTTCTTT. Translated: CASSLTGEAFF. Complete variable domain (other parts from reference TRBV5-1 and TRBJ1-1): KAGVTQTPRYLIKTRGQQVTLSCSPISGHRSVSWYQQTPGQGLQFLFEYFSETQRNKGNFPGRFSGRQFSNSRSEMNVSTLELGDSALYLCASSLTGEAFFGQGTRLTVV.

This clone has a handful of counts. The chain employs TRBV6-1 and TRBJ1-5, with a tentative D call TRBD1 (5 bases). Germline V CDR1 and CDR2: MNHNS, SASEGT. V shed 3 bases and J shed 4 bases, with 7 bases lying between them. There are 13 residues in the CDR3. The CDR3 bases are TGTGCCAGCAGTGAGGCAGGGAATCAGCCCCAGCATTTT. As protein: CASSEAGNQPQHF.

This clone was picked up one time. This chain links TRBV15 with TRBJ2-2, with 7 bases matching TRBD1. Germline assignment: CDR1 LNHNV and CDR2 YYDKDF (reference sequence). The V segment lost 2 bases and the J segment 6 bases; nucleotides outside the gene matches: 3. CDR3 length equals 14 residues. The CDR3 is CATSRRGQPGELFF. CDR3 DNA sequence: TGTGCCACCAGCAGAAGGGGACAGCCCGGGGAGCTGTTTTTT.

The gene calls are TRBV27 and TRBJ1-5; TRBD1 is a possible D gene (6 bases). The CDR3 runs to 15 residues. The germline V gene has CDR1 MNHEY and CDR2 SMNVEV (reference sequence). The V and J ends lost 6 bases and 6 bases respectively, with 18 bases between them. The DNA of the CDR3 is TGTGCCAGCAGCAATGGAAAGGGGGGAAGTCAGCCCCAGCATTTT. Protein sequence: CASSNGKGGSQPQHF.

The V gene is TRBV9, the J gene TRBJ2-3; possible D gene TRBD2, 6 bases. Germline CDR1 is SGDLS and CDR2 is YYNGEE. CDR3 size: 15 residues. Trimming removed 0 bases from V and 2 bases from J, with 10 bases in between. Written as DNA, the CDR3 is TGTGCCAGCAGCGTAGCGGCGGGGTTCACAGATACGCAGTATTTT. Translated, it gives CASSVAAGFTDTQYF.

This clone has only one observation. The CDR3 nucleotides are TGTGCCAGCAGCCACCGGGACAGAGACAATGAGCAGTTCTTC. Its protein is CASSHRDRDNEQFF. This sequence joins TRBV7-9 and TRBJ2-1; 7 positions agree with TRBD1. CDR3 length: 14 residues. Germline V lookup: CDR1 SEHNR, CDR2 FQNEAQ (reference sequence). The V gene end was trimmed by 5 bases and the J gene end by 5 bases; junction bases not matched to a gene: 6.